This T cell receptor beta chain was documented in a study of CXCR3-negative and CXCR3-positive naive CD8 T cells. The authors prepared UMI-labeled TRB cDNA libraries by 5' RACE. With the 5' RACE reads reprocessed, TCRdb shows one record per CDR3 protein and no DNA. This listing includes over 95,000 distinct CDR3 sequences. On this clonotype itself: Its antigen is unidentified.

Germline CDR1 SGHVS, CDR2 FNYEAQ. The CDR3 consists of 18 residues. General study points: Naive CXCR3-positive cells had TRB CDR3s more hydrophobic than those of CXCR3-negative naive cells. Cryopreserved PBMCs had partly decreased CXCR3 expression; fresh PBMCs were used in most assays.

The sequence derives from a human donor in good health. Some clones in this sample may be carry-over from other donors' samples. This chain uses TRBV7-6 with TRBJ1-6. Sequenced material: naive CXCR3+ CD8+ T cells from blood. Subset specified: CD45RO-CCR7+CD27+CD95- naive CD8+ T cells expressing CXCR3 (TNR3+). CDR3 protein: CASSSVPGPRAYNSPLHF.